The clone carrying this T cell receptor beta chain was counted between two and nine times. The antigen remains undetermined. CDR3 length: 14 residues. V gave up 6 bases and J gave up 5 bases, with 17 bases separating them. CDR1 is SQVTM, CDR2 ANQGSEA, per germline. TCRdb itself ran the reads through MiXCR, one entry per CDR3 protein. The table includes some 600,000 distinct CDR3 sequences, approximately 24% detected once. The sample comes from a study of T cell repertoires in cytomegalovirus infection. The overall study: Public TCR beta signatures indicated both CMV infection and matching HLA type.

Study-wide findings and caveats: Public TCR beta family frequency separated CMV-and-HLA carriers, including in an independent cohort. Dominating the ex vivo response were HLA-C-restricted CMV-specific TCR beta clonotypes.

The origin of this receptor is a human donor in good health (CMV status not recorded). Some clones in this sample may be carry-over from other donors' samples. This chain connects TRBV29-1 to TRBJ2-1, with D perhaps TRBD2 (5 bases). The sample consisted of CD8+ T cells from PBMCs. The CDR3 protein is CSVAVTRGNNEQFF. For the CDR3, the DNA is TGCAGCGTCGCTGTCACCCGGGGAAACAATGAGCAGTTCTTC.